This T cell receptor (beta chain) was observed in a study of identifying expanded T cells in peripheral blood. Clones were read by immunoSEQ multiplex PCR, and TCRdb kept only the in-frame ones, dropping some. Here the sample spans fewer than 65,000 clones, more than 75% being singletons. This clone has only a few counts. This CDR3 is built from 11 residues. V was trimmed by 4 bases and J by 5 bases, leaving 5 bases between them. Germline V lookup: CDR1 SGHRS, CDR2 YFSETQ. This chain joins TRBV5-1 and TRBJ2-3; D gene ambiguous. The clonotype originates from a person aged 18 to 69 in good health. The sample consisted of blood. The CDR3 reads CASSLRDTQYF. CDR3 bases: TGCGCCAGCAGCCTCAGAGATACGCAGTATTTT.